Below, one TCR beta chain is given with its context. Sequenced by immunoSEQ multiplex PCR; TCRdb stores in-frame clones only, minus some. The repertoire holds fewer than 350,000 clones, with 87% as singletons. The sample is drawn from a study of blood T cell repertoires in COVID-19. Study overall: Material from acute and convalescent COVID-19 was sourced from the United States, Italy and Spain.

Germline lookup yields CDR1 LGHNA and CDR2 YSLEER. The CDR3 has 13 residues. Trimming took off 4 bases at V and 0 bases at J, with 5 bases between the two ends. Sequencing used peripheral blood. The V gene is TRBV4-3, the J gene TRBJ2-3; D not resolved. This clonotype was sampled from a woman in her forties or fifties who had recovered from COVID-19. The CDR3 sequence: CASSLQSTDTQYF. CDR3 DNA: TGCGCCAGCAGCCTTCAAAGCACAGATACGCAGTATTTT.